Following are 16 T cell receptor beta chains from one sample sequenced in a study of patients and donors after allogeneic stem cell transplantation. TCRdb analysed the RT-PCR reads with MiXCR anew, one entry per CDR3 protein. The sample has 200,000 to 250,000 distinct CDR3 sequences; roughly an eighth are singletons. The sample taken for sequencing was blood, either unsorted or a sorted T cell fraction (not recorded which). These receptors were obtained from a human donor who was either an allogeneic HSCT recipient or a stem cell or donor lymphocyte infusion donor (not recorded which). It is not recorded whose cells these are; they may come from a transplant donor.

This clonotype was counted many times. The V and J genes are TRBV9 and TRBJ2-3; D remains unclear. V was cut by 4 bases and J by 4 bases, with 13 bases left in between. The CDR3 spans 14 residues. Germline values: CDR1 SGDLS, CDR2 YYNGEE. In DNA, the CDR3 is TGTGCCAGCAGCTTCTCCCATGAGGCAGATACGCAGTATTTT. Translated, it gives CASSFSHEADTQYF.

This clonotype was counted a few times. V is TRBV7-9 and J is TRBJ2-3, with D perhaps TRBD1 (6 bases). Trimming shortened V by 0 bases and J by 2 bases, and 15 bases separated the two germline ends. This CDR3 contains 17 residues. Germline CDR1 reads SEHNR; CDR2 reads FQNEAQ (reference sequence). CDR3 nucleotides: TGTGCCAGCAGCTTAGCGCTCAGGGGCTATTCCACAGATACGCAGTATTTT. Its protein product is CASSLALRGYSTDTQYF.

This clonotype was seen a handful of times. The chain employs TRBV4-1 and TRBJ2-1, with 8 bases matching TRBD2. This CDR3 has 17 amino acids. Germline V gene data show CDR1 as MGHRA and CDR2 as YSYEKL. V shed 0 bases, J shed 6 bases, and the junction held 10 bases outside the gene matches. For the CDR3, the DNA is TGCGCCAGCAGCCAAGATACCGGGGGGGCCCAGGGCAATGAGCAGTTCTTC. Amino acid sequence: CASSQDTGGAQGNEQFF.

As regards this clonotype: Possible read error: a much larger clone is one base away. The chain employs TRBV5-4 and TRBJ2-3, with 9 bases identical to TRBD1. The CDR3 loop spans 16 amino acids. Germline V gives CDR1 SGHNT, CDR2 YYREEE (reference sequence). The CDR3 sequence is CASTLRTGVVSGTQYF. DNA for the CDR3: TGTGCCAGCACCTTGAGGACAGGGGTGGTGTCAGGTACGCAGTATTTT.

This clonotype appeared many times. This chain uses TRBV5-1 with TRBJ2-1; 7 bases match TRBD2. Losses at the gene ends were 0 bases for V and 1 base for J; bases not matched to a gene: 1. Germline-derived CDR1 and CDR2 are SGHRS and YFSETQ. The CDR3 is 15 residues long. The CDR3 nucleotides are TGCGCCAGCAGCTTGGGGCGGGAGTCCTACAATGAGCAGTTCTTC. This codes for CASSLGRESYNEQFF.

There are many counts of this clonotype. V and J are TRBV5-4 and TRBJ1-2; possibly TRBD1 for D (5 bases). Germline V CDR1 and CDR2: SGHNT, YYREEE (reference sequence). V lost 0 bases and J lost 2, with 8 bases in between. The CDR3 contains 14 residues. This CDR3 is CASSLAGSNYGYTF. The CDR3 DNA reads as TGTGCCAGCAGCTTGGCAGGGTCCAACTATGGCTACACCTTC.

The sample holds a few counts of this clonotype. The chain combines TRBV6-4 with TRBJ1-2; D is uncertain. Germline lookup yields CDR1 MRHNA and CDR2 SNTAGT. Trimming stripped 0 bases from V and 3 bases from J, with 17 bases between. The CDR3 has 17 amino acids. CDR3 nucleotide sequence: TGTGCCAGCAGTGACTCAGGGCCCGTGGTGAGAGACTATGGCTACACCTTC. Protein product: CASSDSGPVVRDYGYTF.

V usage is TRBV20-1 and J usage is TRBJ1-1, with D perhaps TRBD1 (6 bases). CDR1 and CDR2 from the germline V gene are DFQATT and SNEGSKA (reference sequence). V was cut by 5 bases and J by 0 bases, with 19 bases left in between. CDR3 length: 16 residues. CDR3 loop: CSAPGTLRHMNTEAFF. CDR3 nucleotide sequence: TGCAGTGCTCCGGGGACACTCCGTCACATGAACACTGAAGCTTTCTTT.

A remark on this clonotype: Just one base apart from a much larger clone, this may be a read error. The chain has TRBV12-3 or TRBV12-4 and TRBJ2-2, with 8 bases lining up with TRBD2. J lost 4 bases, V lost 3 bases, and 7 bases had no gene match. The CDR3 loop spans 16 amino acids. In DNA form, the CDR3 reads TGTGCCAGCAGTTTCGGAGTAGCGGGACTCACCGGGGAGCTGTTTTTT. It codes for CASSFGVAGLTGELFF.

This clonotype occurred a few times. The chain links TRBV5-4 to TRBJ2-7; TRBD1 aligns across 9 bases. V trimming: 4 bases; J trimming: 5 bases; junction bases outside the gene matches: 7. Germline CDR1 is SGHNT and CDR2 is YYREEE (reference sequence). This CDR3 comprises 14 residues. The CDR3: CASSQGQGRDEQYF. The DNA of the CDR3 is TGTGCCAGCAGCCAAGGACAGGGGAGAGACGAGCAGTACTTC.

This clonotype came up a few times. The chain recombines TRBV7-2 with TRBJ1-2; D uncertain. Germline V gene data show CDR1 as SGHTA and CDR2 as FQGNSA. The V and J ends lost 0 bases and 0 bases respectively, with 11 bases between them. There are 16 residues in the CDR3. The CDR3 reads CASSLAGGNANYGYTF. CDR3 DNA: TGTGCCAGCAGCTTAGCAGGAGGGAATGCTAACTATGGCTACACCTTC. The entire variable domain, with the rest obtained from reference TRBV7-2 and TRBJ1-2, is as follows: GAGVSQSPSNKVTEKGKDVELRCDPISGHTALYWYRQSLGQGLEFLIYFQGNSAPDKSGLPSDRFSAERTGGSVSTLTIQRTQQEDSAVYLCASSLAGGNANYGYTFGSGTRLTVV.

This clonotype has just a few counts. This chain links TRBV6-2 or TRBV6-3 with TRBJ2-1; 9 bases map to TRBD1. V lost 7 bases to trimming and J lost 7 bases; unmatched junction nucleotides: 8. CDR1 is MNHEY and CDR2 is SVGEGT in the germline V gene. This CDR3 spans 14 amino acids. For the CDR3, the DNA is TGTGCCAGCAACCCCGGGACAGGGCGGAATGAGCAGTTCTTC. This encodes CASNPGTGRNEQFF.

Only a few counts were recorded for this clonotype. The chain joins TRBV11-2 to TRBJ2-7; the D call may be TRBD1 or TRBD2 (6 bases each). The CDR3 spans 14 residues. Looked up from germline, CDR1 is SGHAT and CDR2 is FQNNGV. Trimming took off 1 base at V and 12 bases at J, with 19 bases between the two ends. The CDR3 loop reads CASSLVAEQGSSYF. Here the CDR3 DNA reads TGTGCCAGCAGCTTAGTAGCGGAGCAGGGGAGTTCGTACTTC. The full variable domain, rest sourced from reference TRBV11-2 and TRBJ2-7, is EAGVAQSPRYKIIEKRQSVAFWCNPISGHATLYWYQQILGQGPKLLIQFQNNGVVDDSQLPKDRFSAERLKGVDSTLKIQPAKLEDSAVYLCASSLVAEQGSSYFGPGTRLTVT.

This clonotype came up a few times. This chain links TRBV7-2 with TRBJ2-7; D gene unclear. The CDR3 covers 13 residues. V was pared by 5 bases and J by 3 bases, with 11 bases between. The germline V gene encodes CDR1 SGHTA and CDR2 FQGNSA. In nucleotides, the CDR3 is TGTGCCAGCAGCCCGGACCCAGACTACGAGCAGTACTTC. Amino acids: CASSPDPDYEQYF.

The table lists this clonotype with many counts. This chain joins TRBV24-1 and TRBJ1-2; D remains unclear. This CDR3 spans 12 amino acids. With 4 bases removed from V and 8 bases from J, the gap between germline ends came to 10 bases. Germline V gene data show CDR1 as KGHDR and CDR2 as SFDVKD. This chain's CDR3 is CATSEQGIGYTF. The CDR3 bases are TGTGCCACCAGTGAACAAGGGATCGGCTACACCTTC.

This clonotype occurred a few times. The chain has TRBV7-2 and TRBJ1-1; weak D call: TRBD1 (6 bases). The germline V gene has CDR1 SGHTA and CDR2 FQGNSA. The CDR3 runs to 13 residues. The V gene lost 2 bases and the J gene lost 11 bases, with 15 bases spanning the gap. In nucleotides, the CDR3 is TGTGCCAGCAGCTTAAACACAGGGAATATGGCTTTCTTT. Protein sequence: CASSLNTGNMAFF. Complete variable domain (other parts from reference TRBV7-2 and TRBJ1-1): GAGVSQSPSNKVTEKGKDVELRCDPISGHTALYWYRQSLGQGLEFLIYFQGNSAPDKSGLPSDRFSAERTGGSVSTLTIQRTQQEDSAVYLCASSLNTGNMAFFGQGTRLTVV.